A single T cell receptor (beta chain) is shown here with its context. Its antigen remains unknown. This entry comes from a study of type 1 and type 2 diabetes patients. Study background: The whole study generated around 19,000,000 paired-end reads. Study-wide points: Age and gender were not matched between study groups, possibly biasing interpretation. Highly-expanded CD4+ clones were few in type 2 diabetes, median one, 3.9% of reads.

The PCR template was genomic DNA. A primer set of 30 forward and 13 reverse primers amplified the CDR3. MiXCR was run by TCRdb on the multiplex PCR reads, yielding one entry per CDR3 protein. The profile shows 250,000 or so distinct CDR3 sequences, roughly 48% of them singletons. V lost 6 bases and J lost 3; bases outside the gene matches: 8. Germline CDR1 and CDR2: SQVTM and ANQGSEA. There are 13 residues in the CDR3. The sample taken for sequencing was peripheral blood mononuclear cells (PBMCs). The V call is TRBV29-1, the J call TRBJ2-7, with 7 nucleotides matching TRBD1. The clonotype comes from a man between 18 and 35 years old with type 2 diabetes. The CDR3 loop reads CSVNSGQHYEQYF. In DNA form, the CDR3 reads TGCAGCGTAAACTCGGGACAGCACTACGAGCAGTACTTC.